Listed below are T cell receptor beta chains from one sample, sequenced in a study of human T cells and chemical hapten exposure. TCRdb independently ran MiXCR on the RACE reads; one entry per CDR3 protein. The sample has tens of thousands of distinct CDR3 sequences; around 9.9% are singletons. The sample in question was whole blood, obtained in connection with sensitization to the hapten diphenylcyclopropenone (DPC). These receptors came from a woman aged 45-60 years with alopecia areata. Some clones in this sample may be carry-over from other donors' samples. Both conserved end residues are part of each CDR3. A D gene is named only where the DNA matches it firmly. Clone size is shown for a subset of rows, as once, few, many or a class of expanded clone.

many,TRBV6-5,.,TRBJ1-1,TGTGCCAGCAGTTGGGCGGGGCAGGCCTCGAACTGGGGAGCTTTCTTT,CASSWAGQASNWGAFF
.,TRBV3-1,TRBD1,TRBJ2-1,TGTGCCAGCAGCCACTTAGGGGGCTCGGTCAATGAGCAGTTCTTC,CASSHLGGSVNEQFF
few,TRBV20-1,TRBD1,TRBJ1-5,TGCAGTGCTAGGGGGACAGGGTCGTATAGCAATCAGCCCCAGCATTTT,CSARGTGSYSNQPQHF
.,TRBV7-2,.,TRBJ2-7,TGTGCCAGCAGCTTAGTGGGTACTAGTGAGATCCACGAGCAGTACTTC,CASSLVGTSEIHEQYF
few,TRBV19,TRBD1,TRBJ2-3,TGTGCCAGTAGTGTACTCCGGGACAGGGATAAGTATTTT,CASSVLRDRDKYF
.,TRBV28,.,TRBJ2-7,TGTGCCAGCGCCTCTCCCCATTACGAGCAGTACTTC,CASASPHYEQYF
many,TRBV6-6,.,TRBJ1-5,TGTGCCAGCAGTTACTCGATAGCGGGGGACCAGCCCCAGCATTTT,CASSYSIAGDQPQHF
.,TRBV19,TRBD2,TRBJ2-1,TGTGCCAGCGCTGAACTAGCGGGAGTGGGCAATGAGCAGTTCTTC,CASAELAGVGNEQFF
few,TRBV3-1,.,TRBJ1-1,TGTGCCAGCAGCCCTACCCCCAGCAGGGTTGCTGAAGCTTTCTTT,CASSPTPSRVAEAFF
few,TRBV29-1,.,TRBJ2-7,TGCAGCGTTGAAGTGCCCCCGGTGGGCGAGCAGTACTTC,CSVEVPPVGEQYF
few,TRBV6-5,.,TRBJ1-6,TGTGCCAGCAGTTATGTGGGTCTGGGGCAGGGGAATTCACCCCTCCACTTT,CASSYVGLGQGNSPLHF
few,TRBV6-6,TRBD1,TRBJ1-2,TGTGCCAGCAGTTACTCGTCAGACAGGGGAGTCTATGGCTACACCTTC,CASSYSSDRGVYGYTF
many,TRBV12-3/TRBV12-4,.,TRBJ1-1,TGTGCCAGCACCAAACGGGGTCGGAAGAACACTGAAGCTTTCTTT,CASTKRGRKNTEAFF
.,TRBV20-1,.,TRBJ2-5,TGCAGTACTAGAGAAGCCGGTTACCAAGAGACCCAGTACTTC,CSTREAGYQETQYF
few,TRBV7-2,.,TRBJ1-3,TGTGCCAGCAGCTTATCCAATCCTGGAAACACCATATATTTT,CASSLSNPGNTIYF
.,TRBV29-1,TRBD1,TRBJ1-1,TGCAGCGTTCCTAAGGGGGCTGATGGGACTGAAGCTTTCTTT,CSVPKGADGTEAFF
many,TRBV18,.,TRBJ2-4,TGTGCCAGCTCTCCCCCGGAGGTTACCAAAAACATTCAGTACTTC,CASSPPEVTKNIQYF
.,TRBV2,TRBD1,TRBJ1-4,TGTGCCAGCAGTCTAGAATCCGGGACAGGGAATGAAAAACTGTTTTTT,CASSLESGTGNEKLFF
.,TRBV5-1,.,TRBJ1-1,TGCGCCAGCAGCTTGGGAACCAAAACTTTTGGGGAAGCTTTCTTT,CASSLGTKTFGEAFF
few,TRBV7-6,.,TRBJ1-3,TGTGCCAGCAGCTTAGGAGTTGGAAACACCATATATTTT,CASSLGVGNTIYF
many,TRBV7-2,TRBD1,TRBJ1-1,TGTGCCAGCAGCTCACAGGGGGCGATGAACACTGAAGCTTTCTTT,CASSSQGAMNTEAFF
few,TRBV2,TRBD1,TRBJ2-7,TGTGCCAGCAGTCAGACAGGGAACGAGCAGTACTTC,CASSQTGNEQYF
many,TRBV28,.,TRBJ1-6,TGTGCCAGCATTGGACCGCATAATTCACCCCTCCACTTT,CASIGPHNSPLHF
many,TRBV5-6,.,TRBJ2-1,TGTGCCAGCAGCCGGGTGGAGCGAGGGAATGAGCAGTTCTTC,CASSRVERGNEQFF
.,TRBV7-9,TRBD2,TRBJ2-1,TGTGCCAGCAGCCTAGCGGGAGGTTTCTACAATGAGCAGTTCTTC,CASSLAGGFYNEQFF
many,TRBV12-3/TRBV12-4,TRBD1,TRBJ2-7,TGTGCCAGCAGTAACCGGGACAGGGGCGCCCCCGAGCAGTACTTC,CASSNRDRGAPEQYF
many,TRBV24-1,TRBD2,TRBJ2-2,TGTGCCACCAGTGAGACTAGCGGACCCCTTCTCGATTTGGGGGAGCTGTTTTTT,CATSETSGPLLDLGELFF
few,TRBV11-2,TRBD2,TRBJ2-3,TGTGCCAGCAGCTTACTTCCTTTATCGGGAGGGCCACATACGCAGTATTTT,CASSLLPLSGGPHTQYF